This TCR beta chain derives from a study of blood T cell repertoires in COVID-19. V was pared by 2 bases and J by 5 bases, with 5 bases between. The germline CDR1 and CDR2 sequences are SGHRS and YFSETQ. The CDR3 has 12 amino acids. Each participant's cohort was designated according to participant-reported clinical history. Using immunoSEQ multiplex PCR, the repertoire was profiled, and TCRdb retains in-frame clones only, with some absent. The sample holds 200,000 to 250,000 clones; under 85% are singletons and the top ten take about 2%. The sequencing input was PBMCs or T cells enriched from blood (not recorded which). This clonotype originated in a man aged 55 to 70 who had recovered from COVID-19. The chain has TRBV5-1 and TRBJ2-1, with D unclear. The CDR3 sequence is CASSFGDNEQFF. CDR3 bases: TGCGCCAGCAGCTTTGGAGACAATGAGCAGTTCTTC.